This TCR beta chain was found in a study of T cell repertoires in cytomegalovirus infection. Study details: It was the public TCR beta signatures that indicated both CMV infection and matching HLA type. Study results and limitations: Pooled public TCR beta family frequency picked out CMV carriers with the relevant HLA. There were HLA-C-restricted CMV-specific TCR beta clonotypes dominating the ex vivo response.

MiXCR, run by TCRdb on the reads, gives a single entry per CDR3 protein. The sample includes about 530,000 distinct CDR3 sequences, 26% of them seen just once. This clonotype was observed a few times. Its specificity is not known. Input material: PBMCs. The TCR originated in a human donor in good health (CMV status not recorded). Some clones in this sample may be carry-over from other donors' samples.

The CDR3 loop reads CASSSWGTSGRNTGELFF. CDR3 nucleotide sequence: TGTGCCAGCAGTTCCTGGGGGACTAGCGGGAGGAACACCGGGGAGCTGTTTTTT. The chain combines TRBV27 with TRBJ2-2; 14 bases fit TRBD2. This CDR3 is built from 18 residues. Germline CDR1 is MNHEY and CDR2 is SMNVEV (reference sequence). V shed 4 bases, J shed 1 base, and the junction held 5 bases outside the gene matches.